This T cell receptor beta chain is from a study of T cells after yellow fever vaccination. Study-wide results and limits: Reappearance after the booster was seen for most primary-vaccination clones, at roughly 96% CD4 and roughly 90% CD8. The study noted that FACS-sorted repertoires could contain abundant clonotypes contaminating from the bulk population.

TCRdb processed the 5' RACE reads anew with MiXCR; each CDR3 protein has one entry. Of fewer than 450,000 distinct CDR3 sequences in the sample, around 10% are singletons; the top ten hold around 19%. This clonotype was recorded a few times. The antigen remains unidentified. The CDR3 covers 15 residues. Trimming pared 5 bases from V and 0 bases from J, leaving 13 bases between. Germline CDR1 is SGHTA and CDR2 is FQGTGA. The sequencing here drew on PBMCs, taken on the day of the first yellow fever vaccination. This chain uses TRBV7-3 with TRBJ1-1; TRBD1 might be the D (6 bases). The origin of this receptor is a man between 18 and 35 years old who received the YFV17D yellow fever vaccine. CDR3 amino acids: CASSPDSSMNTEAFF. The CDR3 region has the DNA TGTGCCAGCAGCCCGGACAGCTCCATGAACACTGAAGCTTTCTTT.